Following are 17 T cell receptor beta chains from one sample sequenced in a study of T cell changes during pregnancy in multiple sclerosis. The method was immunoSEQ multiplex PCR; TCRdb's version includes in-frame clones alone and lacks a portion of them. The table has 50,000 or so clones, roughly 91% seen once. The sequenced sample was CD4+ T cells from peripheral blood mononuclear cells, obtained in the second trimester of pregnancy. These receptors were obtained from a female donor with multiple sclerosis, enrolled in a pregnancy study.

This chain uses TRBV7-5 with TRBJ1-5. TRBV7-5 counts as a pseudogene. The CDR3 loop spans 15 amino acids. The CDR3 is CARSPKIYSNQPQHF. CDR3 DNA: TGTGCCAGAAGCCCTAAGATCTATAGCAATCAGCCCCAGCATTTT.

The chain joins TRBV10-3 to TRBJ2-1; maybe TRBD2 (6 bases). The CDR3 loop spans 15 amino acids. V lost 0 bases and J 0 bases, leaving 6 bases between the germline ends. Per germline, CDR1 ENHRY and CDR2 SYGVKD. The CDR3 nucleotides read TGTGCCATCAGTGAGTCGGGGGGCTCCTACAATGAGCAGTTCTTC. Amino acids: CAISESGGSYNEQFF.

The chain uses TRBV30 and TRBJ1-4; TRBD1 is a possible D gene (6 bases). V was cut by 0 bases and J by 7 bases, with 12 bases left in between. The CDR3 is 14 residues long. Germline assignment: CDR1 GTSNPN and CDR2 SVGIG (reference sequence). The CDR3 DNA sequence: TGTGCCTGGAGTGTAAAACAGGGTGGTGAAAAACTGTTTTTT. Amino acid sequence: CAWSVKQGGEKLFF.

The V and J genes are TRBV5-5 and TRBJ2-3; 8 bases align to TRBD2. CDR1 SGHKS and CDR2 YYEKEE come from the germline V gene (reference sequence). V trimming: 2 bases; J trimming: 0 bases; junction bases outside the gene matches: 5. CDR3 length: 16 amino acids. The CDR3 DNA is TGTGCCAGCAGCTTCATAGCGGGGACTAGCACAGATACGCAGTATTTT. Amino acid sequence: CASSFIAGTSTDTQYF.

The rearrangement uses TRBV5-4 and TRBJ2-1; TRBD1 is a possible D gene (5 bases). Germline loops: CDR1 SGHNT, CDR2 YYREEE (reference sequence). Trimming took 3 bases from V and 0 from J, leaving 10 bases between them. CDR3 length: 15 amino acids. CDR3 amino acids: CASSSRQSSYNEQFF. The CDR3 region has the DNA TGTGCCAGCAGCTCACGACAGAGCTCCTACAATGAGCAGTTCTTC.

This chain uses TRBV10-3 with TRBJ1-2; possibly TRBD1 for D (6 bases). Germline V gene sequence: CDR1 ENHRY, CDR2 SYGVKD. The CDR3 loop spans 14 amino acids. With 10 bases removed from V and 1 base from J, the gap between germline ends came to 16 bases. The chain's CDR3 is CATKEGQNNYGYTF. The DNA of the CDR3 is TGTGCCACCAAGGAAGGACAGAATAACTATGGCTACACCTTC.

The gene calls are TRBV29-1 and TRBJ2-3, with TRBD2 matching 9 bases. CDR3 length equals 10 residues. Germline lookup yields CDR1 SQVTM and CDR2 ANQGSEA. CDR3: CAGGSDTQYF. CDR3 sequence (DNA): TGCGCGGGGGGGTCAGATACGCAGTATTTT.

The chain is built from TRBV7-6 and TRBJ1-1; a possible D gene is TRBD1 (6 bases). This CDR3 is 16 amino acids long. Trimming took 1 base from V and 4 from J, leaving 16 bases between them. Germline values: CDR1 SGHVS, CDR2 FNYEAQ. The chain's CDR3 is CASSLGTVGGRTEAFF. The CDR3, as DNA: TGTGCCAGCAGCTTAGGAACGGTAGGGGGTCGCACTGAAGCTTTCTTT.

The CDR3 DNA sequence: TGTGCCAGCAGCACTATAAAGGGGATTTACACTGAAGCTTTCTTT. This sequence encodes CASSTIKGIYTEAFF. V gene TRBV11-2 combines with J gene TRBJ1-1; a possible D gene is TRBD1 (5 bases). The germline V and J ends were trimmed by 5 bases and 3 bases, with 16 bases remaining between them. Looked up from germline, CDR1 is SGHAT and CDR2 is FQNNGV. This CDR3 region has 15 residues.

The rearrangement joins TRBV18 to TRBJ1-1; 10 bases map to TRBD1. The CDR3 spans 16 residues. The germline CDR1 and CDR2 sequences are KGHSH and LQKENI. The trim removed 3 bases at V and 4 bases at J, leaving 8 bases unmatched. The CDR3 protein is CASSPGGTGVSTEAFF. For the CDR3, the DNA is TGTGCCAGCTCACCCGGCGGGACAGGGGTTTCCACTGAAGCTTTCTTT.

The rearrangement uses TRBV7-9 and TRBJ2-2, with D tentatively TRBD2 (5 bases). Looked up from germline, CDR1 is SEHNR and CDR2 is FQNEAQ (reference sequence). V was pared by 5 bases and J by 5 bases, with 9 bases between. This CDR3 is built from 13 residues. CDR3 bases: TGTGCCAGCAGCCCCCGGGAAACCGGGGAGCTGTTTTTT. It codes for CASSPRETGELFF.

The V call is TRBV4-1, the J call TRBJ2-1; 11 bases are shared with TRBD2. The CDR3 spans 14 residues. Germline CDR1 MGHRA, CDR2 YSYEKL. With 2 bases clipped from V and 8 bases from J, the junction kept 2 bases outside the gene matches. CDR3: CASSQTSGSYEQFF. The CDR3 DNA is TGCGCCAGCAGCCAAACTAGCGGGAGTTATGAGCAGTTCTTC.

The chain combines TRBV5-7 with TRBJ2-6; D is uncertain. TRBV5-7 is placed among ORFs of uncertain function. Trimming removed 0 bases from V and 0 bases from J, with 7 bases in between. The CDR3 contains 16 residues. The CDR3 sequence is CASSLANFSGANVLTF. CDR3 in DNA: TGTGCCAGCAGCTTGGCTAATTTCTCTGGGGCCAACGTCCTGACTTTC.

This chain connects TRBV29-1 to TRBJ1-1; 9 nucleotides match TRBD1. Germline assignment: CDR1 SQVTM and CDR2 ANQGSEA. The CDR3 spans 13 residues. V was clipped by 7 bases and J by 4 bases; unmatched bases: 7. The CDR3 sequence is CSGTRDRATEAFF. Written as DNA, the CDR3 is TGCAGCGGGACCCGGGACAGGGCCACTGAAGCTTTCTTT.

This clone was seen once. V is TRBV9 and J is TRBJ1-1; D gene ambiguous. Trimming took 0 bases from V and 3 from J, leaving 6 bases between them. Germline CDR1 is SGDLS and CDR2 is YYNGEE. This CDR3 has 13 residues. The CDR3 nucleotides read TGTGCCAGCAGCGTAGACCCAGACACTGAAGCTTTCTTT. This translates into CASSVDPDTEAFF.

The chain recombines TRBV25-1 with TRBJ2-5; D is uncertain. V lost 2 bases, J lost 2 bases, and 15 bases lay in between. Germline V CDR1 and CDR2: MGHDK, SYGVNS. This CDR3 contains 16 residues. Here the CDR3 DNA reads TGTGCCAGCAGTGAACCTGGTAGTTTCGGGCAAGAGACCCAGTACTTC. Translating gives CASSEPGSFGQETQYF.

Here the CDR3 DNA reads TGTGCCAGCAGTGACCCGGGACTCCCAGACTATGGCTACACCTTC. Protein sequence: CASSDPGLPDYGYTF. The rearrangement joins TRBV6-1 to TRBJ1-2; D perhaps matches TRBD1 (5 bases). CDR3 length equals 15 residues. Looked up from germline, CDR1 is MNHNS and CDR2 is SASEGT. The ends were cut back, 3 bases at V and 3 bases at J, with 14 bases in the middle.